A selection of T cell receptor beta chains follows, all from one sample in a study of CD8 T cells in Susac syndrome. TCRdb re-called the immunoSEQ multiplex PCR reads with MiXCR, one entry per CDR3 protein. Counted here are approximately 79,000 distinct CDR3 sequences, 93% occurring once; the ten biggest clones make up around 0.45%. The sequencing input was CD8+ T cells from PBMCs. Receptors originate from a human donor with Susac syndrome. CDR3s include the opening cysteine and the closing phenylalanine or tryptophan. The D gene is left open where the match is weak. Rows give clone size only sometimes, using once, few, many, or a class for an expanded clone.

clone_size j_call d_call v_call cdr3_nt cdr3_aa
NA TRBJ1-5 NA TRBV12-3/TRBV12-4 TGTGCCAGCAGTTTAGAGGCGGGTAATCAGCCCCAGCATTTT CASSLEAGNQPQHF
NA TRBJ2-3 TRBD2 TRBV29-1 TGCAGCGTTGATTGGGAGGGTCCGCGGAGCACAGATACGCAGTATTTT CSVDWEGPRSTDTQYF
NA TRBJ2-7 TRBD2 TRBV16 TGTGCCAGCAGCCAATCGGGGGGGAGCTACGAGCAGTACTTC CASSQSGGSYEQYF
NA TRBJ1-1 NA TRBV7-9 TGTGCCAGCAGCTTAGAAGGGCAGTTGAACACTGAAGCTTTCTTT CASSLEGQLNTEAFF
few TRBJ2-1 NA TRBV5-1 TGCGCCAGCAGCTTGGAAGTGGGCTGGGTGTCTCAGTTCTTC CASSLEVGWVSQFF
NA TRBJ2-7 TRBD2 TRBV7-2 TGTGCCAGCACCCTGGGACTAGCGGGTGGCGAGCAGTACTTC CASTLGLAGGEQYF
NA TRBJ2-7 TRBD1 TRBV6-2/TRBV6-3 TGTGCCAGCAGCGAAGGGACAGGCCGGGACGAGCAGTACTTC CASSEGTGRDEQYF
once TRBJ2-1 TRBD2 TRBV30 TGTGCCTGGACCCAGAATGCGGGGGGATTCTATGAGCAGTTCTTC CAWTQNAGGFYEQFF
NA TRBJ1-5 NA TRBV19 TGTGCCAGTACCTCCCAGTATAGCAATCAGCCCCAGCATTTT CASTSQYSNQPQHF
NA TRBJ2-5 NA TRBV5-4 TGTGCCAGCAGCCACGACGGAGTGGGAGAGACCCAGTACTTC CASSHDGVGETQYF
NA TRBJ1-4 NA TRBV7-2 TGTGCCAGCAGCCCCGGACATAAAGGGGAAAAACTGTTTTTT CASSPGHKGEKLFF
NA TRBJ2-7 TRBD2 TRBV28 TGTGCCAGCAGTCCTTCGGGCGGGAGGGCCTTTCGGAACGAGCAGTACTTC CASSPSGGRAFRNEQYF
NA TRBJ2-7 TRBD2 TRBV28 TGTGCCAGCAGTTTATCACAGCGGGGGGCCTACGAGCAGTACTTC CASSLSQRGAYEQYF
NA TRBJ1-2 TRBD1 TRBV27 TGTGCCAGCAGTCTCGGACAGGGGGCTGAAGGCTACACCTTC CASSLGQGAEGYTF
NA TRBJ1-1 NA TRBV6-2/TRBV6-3 TGTGCCAGCAGTGCCGCCGCATTATACACTGAAGCTTTCTTT CASSAAALYTEAFF
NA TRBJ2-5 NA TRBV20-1 TGCAGTGCTAACATCCAAGAGACCCAGTACTTC CSANIQETQYF
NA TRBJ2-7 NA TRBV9 TGTGCCAGCAGCTCGATTCTGGAGGGTCTCGACGAGCAGTACTTC CASSSILEGLDEQYF
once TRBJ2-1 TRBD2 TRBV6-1 TGTGCCAGCAGTGAAGGACTAGCGGGCAGGTACAATGAGCAGTTCTTC CASSEGLAGRYNEQFF
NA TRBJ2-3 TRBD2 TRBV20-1 TGCAGTGCTAGAGGGTCTCCTAGCGGGAGCACAGATACGCAGTATTTT CSARGSPSGSTDTQYF
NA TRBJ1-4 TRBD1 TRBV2 TGTGCCAGCAGAGGGACAGGGTATACTCGAGGGCATGAAAAACTGTTTTTT CASRGTGYTRGHEKLFF
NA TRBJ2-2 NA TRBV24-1 TGTGCCACCAGTGTTCCCCCGGAGGGCAATCGGGGCGGGGAGCTGTTTTTT CATSVPPEGNRGGELFF
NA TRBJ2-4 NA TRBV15 TGTGCCACCACCGAGACAGCGGCCAAAAACATTCAGTACTTC CATTETAAKNIQYF
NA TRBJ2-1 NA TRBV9 TGTGCCAGCAGCGCATTAGAGCCCCCCTGGGAGCAGTTCTTC CASSALEPPWEQFF
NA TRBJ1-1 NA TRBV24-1 TGTGCCACCAGTGATTTGGGGCAGGAGCCGATGAACACTGAAGCTTTCTTT CATSDLGQEPMNTEAFF
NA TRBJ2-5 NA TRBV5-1 TGCGCCAGCAGCCAGTGGAGACAAGAGACCCAGTACTTC CASSQWRQETQYF
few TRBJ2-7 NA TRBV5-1 TGCGCCAGCAGCTTGGGGGGGACTTCCTACGAGCAGTACTTC CASSLGGTSYEQYF
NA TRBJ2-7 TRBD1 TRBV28 TGTGCCAGCAGTTTAGGGACAGGGTGGGAGCAGTACTTC CASSLGTGWEQYF
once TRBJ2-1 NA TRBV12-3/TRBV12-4 TGTGCCAGCAGTTTAGCAGAGGGTGTGGAGCAGTTCTTC CASSLAEGVEQFF
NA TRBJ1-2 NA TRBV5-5 TGTGCCAGCAGCCCGGGGGACATCACTAACTATGGCTACACCTTC CASSPGDITNYGYTF
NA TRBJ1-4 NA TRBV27 TGTGCCAGCAGCCTCCGGGCCGCTTTGCGGGAAACACTGTTTTTT CASSLRAALRETLFF
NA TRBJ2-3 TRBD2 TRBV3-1 TGTGCCAGCAGCCCTCGGACTAGCGGGAGAGAATTAGATACGCAGTATTTT CASSPRTSGRELDTQYF
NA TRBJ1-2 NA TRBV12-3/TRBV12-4 TGTGCCAGCAGTTTAGAACAGGGCTCGGGGGGCTACACCTTC CASSLEQGSGGYTF
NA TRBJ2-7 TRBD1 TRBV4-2 TGTGCCAGCAGCCATCAAAGGGGGCGAACAGGGGCCTACGAGCAGTACTTC CASSHQRGRTGAYEQYF
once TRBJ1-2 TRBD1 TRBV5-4 TGTGCCAGCAGCACCCTCGACAGGGGAGCCTATGGCTACACCTTC CASSTLDRGAYGYTF
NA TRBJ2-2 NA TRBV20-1 TGCAGTGCTTTTTCCGGGAAAGCGAACACCGGGGAGCTGTTTTTT CSAFSGKANTGELFF
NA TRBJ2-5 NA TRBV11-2 TGTGCCAGCAGGGGTCTAAGAGCGGAGACCCAGTACTTC CASRGLRAETQYF
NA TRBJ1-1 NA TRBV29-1 TGCAGCGTTGATAACGGGGGCGACACTGAAGCTTTCTTT CSVDNGGDTEAFF
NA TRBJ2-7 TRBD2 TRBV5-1 TGCGCCAGCAGCTTGGGGGTAGCGGGAGATTTGTACGAGCAGTACTTC CASSLGVAGDLYEQYF
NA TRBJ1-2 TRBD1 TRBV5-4 TGTGCCAGCAGCTCTGACAGGGATTATGGCTACACCTTC CASSSDRDYGYTF
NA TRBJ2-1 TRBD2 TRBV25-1 TGTGCCAGCAGTGCCATAGCGGGCTACAATGAGCAGTTCTTC CASSAIAGYNEQFF
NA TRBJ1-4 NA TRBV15 TGTGCCACCAGCAGAGATGAGAGAATTACCGCAACTAATGAAAAACTGTTTTTT CATSRDERITATNEKLFF
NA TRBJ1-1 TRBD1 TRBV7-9 TGTGCCAGCAGCCAACTGAGGACAGGGTTGGGCACTGAAGCTTTCTTT CASSQLRTGLGTEAFF